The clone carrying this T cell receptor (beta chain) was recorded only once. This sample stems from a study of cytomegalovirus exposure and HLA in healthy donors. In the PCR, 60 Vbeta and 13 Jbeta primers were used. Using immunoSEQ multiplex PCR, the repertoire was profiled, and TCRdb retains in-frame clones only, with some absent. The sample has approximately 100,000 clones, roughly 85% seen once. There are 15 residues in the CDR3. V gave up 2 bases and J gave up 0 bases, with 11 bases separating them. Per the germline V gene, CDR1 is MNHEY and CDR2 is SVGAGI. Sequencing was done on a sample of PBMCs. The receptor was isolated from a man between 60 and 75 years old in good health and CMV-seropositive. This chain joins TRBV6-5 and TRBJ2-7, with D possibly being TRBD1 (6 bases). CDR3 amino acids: CASSYGTQSSYEQYF. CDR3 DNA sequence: TGTGCCAGCAGTTACGGGACACAGAGCTCCTACGAGCAGTACTTC.